The next 27 T cell receptor beta chains were all read from a single sample in a study of cytomegalovirus exposure and HLA in healthy donors. Amplification used 60 Vbeta primers and 13 Jbeta primers. Produced via immunoSEQ multiplex PCR; TCRdb's table is partial and in-frame only. The sample consists of more than 95,000 clones, 81% of them appearing once. The sample consisted of PBMCs. These receptors were obtained from a young man in good health and CMV-seronegative.

The chain joins TRBV4-2 to TRBJ1-4, with D possibly being TRBD1 (6 bases). The CDR3 consists of 16 residues. The V end was cut by 6 bases, the J end by 0 bases, with 14 bases between. The germline gives CDR1 LGHNA, CDR2 YNFKEQ. The CDR3: CASRIDAGATNEKLFF. The CDR3 nucleotides read TGTGCCAGCAGGATTGACGCAGGGGCAACTAATGAAAAACTGTTTTTT.

The gene calls are TRBV5-6 and TRBJ2-2; D is unresolved. Germline values: CDR1 SGHDT, CDR2 YYEEEE. The CDR3 totals 15 residues. Trimming took off 4 bases at V and 1 base at J, with 11 bases between the two ends. The DNA for the CDR3 is TGTGCCAGCAGCCTCCCTTACGGGAACACCGGGGAGCTGTTTTTT. It yields the protein CASSLPYGNTGELFF.

The gene calls are TRBV7-9 and TRBJ1-4; D unclear. The CDR3 is 16 residues long. Germline V lookup: CDR1 SEHNR, CDR2 FQNEAQ (reference sequence). Trimming removed 4 bases from V and 5 bases from J, with 17 bases in between. The CDR3 region is CASSSDLRVLNEKLFF. The CDR3 region has the DNA TGTGCCAGCAGCTCCGACCTGAGGGTTCTGAATGAAAAACTGTTTTTT.

The chain combines TRBV5-1 with TRBJ2-1; 10 positions match TRBD2. Germline V lookup: CDR1 SGHRS, CDR2 YFSETQ. The CDR3 extends over 16 amino acids. V lost 4 bases to trimming and J lost 9 bases; unmatched junction nucleotides: 13. In nucleotides, the CDR3 is TGCGCCAGCAGCCAGAGGACTAGCGGACCCACCGTTGAGCAGTTCTTC. This gives the protein CASSQRTSGPTVEQFF.

This clone was counted a single time. The chain is built from TRBV19 and TRBJ1-1, with no clear D. CDR1 is LNHDA, CDR2 SQIVND, per germline (reference sequence). Trimming pared 0 bases from V and 5 bases from J, leaving 10 bases between. The CDR3 is made up of 14 amino acids. CDR3 amino acids: CASSIDPSYTEAFF. In DNA form, the CDR3 reads TGTGCCAGTAGTATAGATCCTTCCTATACTGAAGCTTTCTTT. Using reference TRBV19 and TRBJ1-1 for the parts outside the CDR3, the full variable domain is DGGITQSPKYLFRKEGQNVTLSCEQNLNHDAMYWYRQDPGQGLRLIYYSQIVNDFQKGDIAEGYSVSREKKESFPLTVTSAQKNPTAFYLCASSIDPSYTEAFFGQGTRLTVV.

This rearrangement joins TRBV4-1 to TRBJ2-1; 10 bases map to TRBD1. Germline trimming cut 4 bases from V and 10 bases from J; bases unmatched to any gene: 13. This CDR3 has 16 amino acids. Germline V gives CDR1 MGHRA, CDR2 YSYEKL. CDR3 DNA: TGCGCCAGCAGCCCAAAAAGGGGACAGGGGCCCCCCGAGCAGTTCTTC. Translating it yields CASSPKRGQGPPEQFF.

This sequence joins TRBV4-3 and TRBJ2-1; D is unresolved. With 1 base removed from V and 4 bases from J, the gap between germline ends came to 11 bases. The CDR3 length is 15 residues. The germline V gene encodes CDR1 LGHNA and CDR2 YSLEER. CDR3 bases: TGCGCCAGCAGCCAAGGGTCAGGTTTATACAATGAGCAGTTCTTC. It codes for CASSQGSGLYNEQFF.

The chain carries TRBV5-4 and TRBJ1-2, with 9 bases that match TRBD1. CDR1 is SGHNT and CDR2 is YYREEE in the germline V gene (reference sequence). This CDR3 spans 14 amino acids. The trim removed 2 bases at V and 6 bases at J, leaving 5 bases unmatched. The CDR3 DNA reads TGTGCCAGCAGCTTCGACAGGGGGGCGGATGGCTACACCTTC. It specifies CASSFDRGADGYTF.

The chain uses TRBV2 and TRBJ2-5; D may be TRBD2 (5 bases). Germline CDR1 SNHLY, CDR2 FYNNEI. The CDR3 is made up of 15 amino acids. The V end lost 6 bases, the J end lost 1 base, and 15 bases lay between the germline ends. This CDR3 is CASSGLPVVQETQYF. CDR3 bases: TGTGCCAGCAGCGGACTTCCAGTAGTCCAAGAGACCCAGTACTTC.

The rearrangement uses TRBV4-1 and TRBJ2-3; the match to TRBD1 covers 12 bases. CDR1 and CDR2 from the germline V gene are MGHRA and YSYEKL. The junction had 8 bases not matched to a gene; V was cut back by 0 bases and J by 1 base. The CDR3 consists of 19 residues. CDR3 DNA: TGCGCCAGCAGCCAAGAACCGGAACGGGACAGGGGGCGCACAGATACGCAGTATTTT. Translated: CASSQEPERDRGRTDTQYF.

This clone has a single count. An end of the junction differs from the germline gene, which may be a read error. The chain carries TRBV7-9 and TRBJ1-2; D unclear. CDR1 and CDR2 from the germline V gene are SEHNR and FQNEAQ (reference sequence). The length of the CDR3 is 15 residues. The CDR3, as DNA: TGTTCCAGCAGCATCCCTCGGGGAGCTAACTATGGCTACACCTTC. Its protein is CSSSIPRGANYGYTF.

The rearrangement joins TRBV10-2 to TRBJ1-5; 7 positions match TRBD1. Germline CDR1 is WSHSY and CDR2 is SAAADI. The CDR3 has 13 amino acids. Trimming at V came to 9 bases and at J to 5 bases, leaving 7 bases not matched to a gene. CDR3 DNA: TGCGCCAGTCGGGACAGAAGGGATCAGCCCCAGCATTTT. Translating it yields CASRDRRDQPQHF.

The V gene is TRBV20-1, the J gene TRBJ2-7, with a possible D match to TRBD2 (5 bases). The CDR3 is 11 residues long. With 5 bases removed from V and 4 bases from J, the gap between germline ends came to 9 bases. Germline V gene lookup returns CDR1 DFQATT and CDR2 SNEGSKA (reference sequence). CDR3 sequence: CSAATRYEQYF. CDR3 DNA: TGCAGTGCTGCAACTAGGTACGAGCAGTACTTC.

The chain is built from TRBV11-2 and TRBJ1-2, with 9 bases fitting TRBD1. Germline V gives CDR1 SGHAT, CDR2 FQNNGV. The CDR3 covers 14 residues. Trimming cost V 4 bases and J 7 bases; bases outside gene matches: 7. The CDR3 loop is CASSSTGGSGGYTF. The DNA of the CDR3 is TGTGCCAGCAGCTCGACAGGGGGTTCTGGTGGCTACACCTTC.

The chain joins TRBV6-5 to TRBJ1-2; D is ambiguous. CDR1 is MNHEY, CDR2 SVGAGI, per germline. The CDR3 consists of 15 residues. The V gene lost 6 bases and the J gene lost 8 bases, with 22 bases spanning the gap. CDR3 amino acids: CASRSAATAISGYTF. In DNA form, the CDR3 reads TGTGCCAGCAGATCGGCTGCAACAGCTATCTCCGGCTACACCTTC.

The V call is TRBV27, the J call TRBJ1-5; D not certain. Trimming pared 2 bases from V and 4 bases from J, leaving 12 bases between. This CDR3 spans 15 amino acids. Germline V gene lookup returns CDR1 MNHEY and CDR2 SMNVEV (reference sequence). CDR3 residues: CASSLNEGRNQPQHF. The CDR3 DNA follows: TGTGCCAGCAGTTTAAACGAGGGAAGGAATCAGCCCCAGCATTTT.

V is TRBV11-2 and J is TRBJ1-2; D is ambiguous. Deletions cut 4 bases from V and 7 bases from J, with 7 bases between. Germline lookup yields CDR1 SGHAT and CDR2 FQNNGV. The CDR3 spans 11 residues. The CDR3 DNA reads TGTGCCAGCAGCTCCCTAAGTGGCTACACCTTC. Translated, it gives CASSSLSGYTF.

This clone was recorded a few times. This chain uses TRBV27 with TRBJ2-7; possibly TRBD2 for D (6 bases). V lost 8 bases, J lost 3 bases, and 11 bases lay in between. The CDR3 covers 12 residues. Germline assignment: CDR1 MNHEY and CDR2 SMNVEV (reference sequence). CDR3 sequence: CASQSGHYEQYF. CDR3 bases: TGTGCCAGCCAGAGCGGGCACTACGAGCAGTACTTC.

This sequence joins TRBV6-5 and TRBJ1-2, with D perhaps TRBD1 (6 bases). The CDR3 consists of 13 residues. The V end lost 7 bases, the J end lost 4 bases, and 13 bases lay between the germline ends. Looked up from germline, CDR1 is MNHEY and CDR2 is SVGAGI. The CDR3 DNA reads as TGTGCCAGCACCCCGAGGGGGAGCTATGGCTACACCTTC. Translated: CASTPRGSYGYTF.

This clone was seen just once. CDR3 region: CASSSMDRGWVYGYTF. CDR3 nucleotides: TGTGCCAGTAGCTCCATGGACAGGGGTTGGGTCTATGGCTACACCTTC. The rearrangement links TRBV19 to TRBJ1-2; 9 bases match TRBD1. The V gene's germline CDR1 is LNHDA and CDR2 SQIVND (reference sequence). The ends lost 6 bases at V and 4 bases at J; junction bases unmatched: 12. CDR3 size: 16 residues.

The gene calls are TRBV2 and TRBJ1-2, with a weak D call TRBD1 (5 bases). V was clipped by 2 bases and J by 1 base, with 11 bases between them. The CDR3 runs to 15 residues. The germline CDR1 and CDR2 sequences are SNHLY and FYNNEI. Here the CDR3 DNA reads TGTGCCAGCAGTGAACCCACAGGCATTAACTATGGCTACACCTTC. Residues: CASSEPTGINYGYTF.

This chain joins TRBV25-1 and TRBJ1-2; 8 bases line up with TRBD1. The germline V gene has CDR1 MGHDK and CDR2 SYGVNS. CDR3 size: 14 residues. After removal of 3 bases from V and 8 bases from J, the junction contained 8 bases not matched to a gene. The CDR3 reads CASSDEGQGRGYTF. The CDR3 DNA sequence: TGTGCCAGCAGTGACGAAGGACAGGGAAGAGGCTACACCTTC.

The chain employs TRBV2 and TRBJ2-5; TRBD2 agrees at 12 bases. Looked up from germline, CDR1 is SNHLY and CDR2 is FYNNEI. The CDR3 spans 15 residues. V shed 6 bases and J 4 bases; nucleotides not matched to a gene: 6. The CDR3 spells CASSPSGGAAETQYF. CDR3 DNA sequence: TGTGCCAGCAGCCCTAGCGGGGGGGCCGCAGAGACCCAGTACTTC.

This clone was recorded once. The chain employs TRBV5-1 and TRBJ2-1; 8 bases agree with TRBD2. Germline loops: CDR1 SGHRS, CDR2 YFSETQ. V was clipped by 7 bases and J by 5 bases; unmatched bases: 8. The CDR3 contains 14 residues. CDR3 DNA sequence: TGCGCCAGCGGCATCCTCGGGGGGGACAATGAGCAGTTCTTC. It yields the protein CASGILGGDNEQFF.

The V call is TRBV6-5, the J call TRBJ2-7, with TRBD1 as a possible D gene (5 bases). The V end was cut by 7 bases, the J end by 4 bases, with 17 bases between. CDR1 is MNHEY, CDR2 SVGAGI, per germline. The CDR3 runs 14 residues. CDR3 sequence (DNA): TGTGCCAGCACCACTATGCAGGGCCCTTACGAGCAGTACTTC. Its translation is CASTTMQGPYEQYF.

V gene TRBV5-1 combines with J gene TRBJ2-1, with 15 bases fitting TRBD2. Per the germline V gene, CDR1 is SGHRS and CDR2 is YFSETQ. This CDR3 spans 16 amino acids. Trimming cost V 2 bases and J 7 bases; bases outside gene matches: 4. This CDR3 is CASSFGTSGGWNEQFF. DNA of the CDR3: TGCGCCAGCAGCTTCGGGACTAGCGGGGGGTGGAATGAGCAGTTCTTC.

The chain is built from TRBV5-6 and TRBJ2-7, with D maybe TRBD1 (6 bases). The CDR3 covers 11 residues. Trimming pared 4 bases from V and 5 bases from J, leaving 7 bases between. Germline V lookup: CDR1 SGHDT, CDR2 YYEEEE. CDR3 nucleotide sequence: TGTGCCAGCAGCAGGACAGACGAGCAGTACTTC. Translating gives CASSRTDEQYF.